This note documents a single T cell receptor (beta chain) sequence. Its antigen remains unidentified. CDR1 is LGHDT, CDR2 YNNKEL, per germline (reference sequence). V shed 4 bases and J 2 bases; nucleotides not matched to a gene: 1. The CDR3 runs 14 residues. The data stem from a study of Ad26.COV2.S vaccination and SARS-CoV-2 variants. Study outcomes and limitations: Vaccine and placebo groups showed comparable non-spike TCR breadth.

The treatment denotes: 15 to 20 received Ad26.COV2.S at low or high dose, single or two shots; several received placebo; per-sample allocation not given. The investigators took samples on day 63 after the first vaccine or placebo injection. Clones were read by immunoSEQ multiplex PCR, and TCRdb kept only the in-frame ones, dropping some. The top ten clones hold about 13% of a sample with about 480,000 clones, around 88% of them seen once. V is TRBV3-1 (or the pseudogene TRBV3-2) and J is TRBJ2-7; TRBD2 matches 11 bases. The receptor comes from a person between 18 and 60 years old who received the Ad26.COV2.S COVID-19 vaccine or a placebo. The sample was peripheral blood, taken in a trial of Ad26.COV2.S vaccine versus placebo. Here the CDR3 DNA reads TGTGCCAGCAGCCCACTAGCGGGGGCCTACGAGCAGTACTTC. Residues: CASSPLAGAYEQYF.